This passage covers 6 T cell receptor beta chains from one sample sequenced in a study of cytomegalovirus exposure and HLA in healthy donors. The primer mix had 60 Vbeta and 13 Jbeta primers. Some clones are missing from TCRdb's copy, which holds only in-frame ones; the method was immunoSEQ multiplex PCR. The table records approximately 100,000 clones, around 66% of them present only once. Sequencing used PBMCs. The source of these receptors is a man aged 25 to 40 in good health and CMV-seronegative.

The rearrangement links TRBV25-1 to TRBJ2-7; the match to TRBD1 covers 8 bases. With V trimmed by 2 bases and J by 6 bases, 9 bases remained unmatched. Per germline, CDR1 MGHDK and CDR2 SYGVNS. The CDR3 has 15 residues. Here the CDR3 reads CASSEVGRGPIEQYF. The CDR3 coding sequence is TGTGCCAGCAGTGAAGTGGGCAGGGGGCCGATCGAGCAGTACTTC.

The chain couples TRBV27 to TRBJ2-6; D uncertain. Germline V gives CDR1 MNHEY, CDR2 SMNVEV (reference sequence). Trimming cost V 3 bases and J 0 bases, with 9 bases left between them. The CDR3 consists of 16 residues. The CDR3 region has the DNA TGTGCCAGCAGTTTGGGTCGACTCTCTGGGGCCAACGTCCTGACTTTC. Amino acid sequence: CASSLGRLSGANVLTF.

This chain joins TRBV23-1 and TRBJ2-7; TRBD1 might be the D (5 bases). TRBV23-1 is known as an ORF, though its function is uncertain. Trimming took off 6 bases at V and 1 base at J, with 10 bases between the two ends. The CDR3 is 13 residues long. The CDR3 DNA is TGCGCCAGCAGCCCGAGACAGTCCTACGAGCAGTACTTC. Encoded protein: CASSPRQSYEQYF.

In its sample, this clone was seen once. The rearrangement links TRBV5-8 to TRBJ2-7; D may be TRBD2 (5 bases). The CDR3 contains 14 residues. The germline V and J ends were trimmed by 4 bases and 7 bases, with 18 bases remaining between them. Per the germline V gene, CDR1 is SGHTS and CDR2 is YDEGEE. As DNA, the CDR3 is TGTGCCAGCAGCCCACTAATGGAGGCTGAAGAGCAGTACTTC. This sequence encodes CASSPLMEAEEQYF. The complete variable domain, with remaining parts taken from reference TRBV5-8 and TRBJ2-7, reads EAGVTQSPTHLIKTRGQQATLRCSPISGHTSVYWYQQALGLGLQFLLWYDEGEERNRGNFPPRFSGRQFPNYSSELNVNALELEDSALYLCASSPLMEAEEQYFGPGTRLTVT.

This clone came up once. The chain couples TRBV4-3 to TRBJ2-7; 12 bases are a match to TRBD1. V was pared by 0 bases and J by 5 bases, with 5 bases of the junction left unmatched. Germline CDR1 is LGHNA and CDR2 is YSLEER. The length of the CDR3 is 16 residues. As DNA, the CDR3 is TGCGCCAGCAGCCAAGATAGGGGACAGGGGGCTGACGAGCAGTACTTC. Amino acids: CASSQDRGQGADEQYF.

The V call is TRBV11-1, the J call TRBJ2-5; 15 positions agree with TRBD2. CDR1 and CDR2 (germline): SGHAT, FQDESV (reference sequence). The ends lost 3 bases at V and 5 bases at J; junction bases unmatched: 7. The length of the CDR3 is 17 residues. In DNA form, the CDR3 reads TGTGCCAGCAGCTTTCGGACTAGCGGGAGGGCCAGGGAGACCCAGTACTTC. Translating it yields CASSFRTSGRARETQYF.